This T cell receptor beta chain was captured by sequencing in a study of blood T cell repertoires in COVID-19. The wider study: Some COVID-19 samples were acute and others convalescent; all came from the United States, Italy and Spain.

Here immunoSEQ multiplex PCR was the method, and the copy in TCRdb shows in-frame clones only, minus some. This table has approximately 51,000 clones, more than 75% appearing once. The CDR3 is 16 amino acids. Germline-derived CDR1 and CDR2 are LNHNV and YYDKDF (reference sequence). Trimming shortened V by 2 bases and J by 2 bases, and 13 bases separated the two germline ends. The clonotype comes from a woman older than 75 with COVID-19, enrolled during active disease. Material: peripheral blood. The chain uses TRBV15 and TRBJ2-1; weak D call: TRBD1 (6 bases). DNA of the CDR3: TGTGCCACCAGCAGAACACAGGGAGTTACCTACAATGAGCAGTTCTTC. It encodes CATSRTQGVTYNEQFF.